This is a list of T cell receptor beta chains from one sample in a study of T-cell memory formation after mild COVID-19. TCRdb re-derived calls from the 5' RACE reads in MiXCR, one entry per CDR3 protein. The sample records some 440,000 distinct CDR3 sequences, roughly 25% being singletons. The sample was PBMCs or a T cell subset sorted from them (not recorded which). These receptors were collected from an adult woman who had mild COVID-19 (a few samples of this study predate the infection). Cell type and time point are not known. Each CDR3 is given with its conserved first and last residue. Each record gives: D gene, V gene, clone size, J gene, CDR3 protein, CDR3 DNA. The D gene is left open where the match is weak. Size tells how often a clone was seen (once, few, many) or the class of an expanded clone, and some rows leave it out.

D: TRBD1; V: TRBV18; size: .; J: TRBJ1-5; CDR3: CASSHDRGDRGPQHF; DNA: TGTGCCAGCTCGCACGACAGGGGGGACCGCGGACCCCAGCATTTT
D: TRBD1; V: TRBV7-2; size: .; J: TRBJ2-5; CDR3: CASRDRGMVFGETQYF; DNA: TGTGCCAGCAGAGACAGGGGTATGGTGTTCGGAGAGACCCAGTACTTC
D: TRBD1; V: TRBV18; size: .; J: TRBJ2-1; CDR3: CASSPYPDRGNGEQFF; DNA: TGTGCCAGCTCACCCTACCCGGACAGGGGAAACGGTGAGCAGTTCTTC
D: TRBD2; V: TRBV9; size: .; J: TRBJ2-2; CDR3: CASSSKGLADTGELFF; DNA: TGTGCCAGCAGCTCCAAGGGGCTAGCGGACACCGGGGAGCTGTTTTTT
D: .; V: TRBV21-1; size: .; J: TRBJ2-2; CDR3: CASSKSNTGELFF; DNA: TGTGCCAGCAGCAAGAGTAACACCGGGGAGCTGTTTTTT
D: TRBD2; V: TRBV4-2; size: .; J: TRBJ2-7; CDR3: CASSQQTSGSSYEQYF; DNA: TGTGCCAGCAGCCAACAGACTAGCGGGAGCTCCTACGAGCAGTACTTC
D: .; V: TRBV5-1; size: .; J: TRBJ2-7; CDR3: CASSFTGTISYEQYF; DNA: TGCGCCAGCAGCTTCACGGGGACCATCTCCTACGAGCAGTACTTC
D: .; V: TRBV5-1; size: few; J: TRBJ2-7; CDR3: CASSITWGPSYEQYF; DNA: TGCGCCAGCAGCATCACATGGGGCCCTTCATACGAGCAGTACTTC
D: .; V: TRBV11-2; size: few; J: TRBJ2-5; CDR3: CASSVTVQETQYF; DNA: TGTGCCAGCAGCGTCACAGTGCAAGAGACCCAGTACTTC
D: .; V: TRBV4-2; size: .; J: TRBJ2-7; CDR3: CASSQGPRESSYEQYF; DNA: TGTGCCAGCAGCCAAGGCCCTCGGGAGAGTTCCTACGAGCAGTACTTC
D: .; V: TRBV3-1; size: .; J: TRBJ2-3; CDR3: CASSLRTGPSTDTQYF; DNA: TGTGCCAGCAGCCTTAGAACCGGGCCGAGCACAGATACGCAGTATTTT
D: .; V: TRBV11-3; size: .; J: TRBJ1-2; CDR3: CASSLTGPGYTF; DNA: TGTGCCAGCAGCTTAACAGGGCCCGGCTACACCTTC
D: .; V: TRBV19; size: few; J: TRBJ1-1; CDR3: CASSPGVVGEAFF; DNA: TGTGCCAGTAGTCCGGGGGTGGTTGGTGAAGCTTTCTTT
D: TRBD2; V: TRBV7-8; size: few; J: TRBJ2-3; CDR3: CASSLVRAGGDTQYF; DNA: TGTGCCAGCAGCTTAGTTAGGGCGGGGGGAGATACGCAGTATTTT
D: TRBD2; V: TRBV20-1; size: few; J: TRBJ2-4; CDR3: CSARDASGIKNIQYF; DNA: TGCAGTGCTAGGGACGCTAGCGGGATCAAAAACATTCAGTACTTC
D: .; V: TRBV6-2/TRBV6-3; size: .; J: TRBJ2-7; CDR3: CASSYFGQTYEQYF; DNA: TGTGCCAGCAGTTACTTTGGACAGACCTACGAGCAGTACTTC
D: .; V: TRBV7-8; size: .; J: TRBJ1-1; CDR3: CASSLGGKGVNTEAFF; DNA: TGTGCCAGCAGCCTTGGAGGGAAAGGGGTGAACACTGAAGCTTTCTTT
D: TRBD2; V: TRBV10-3; size: .; J: TRBJ2-3; CDR3: CATRGGAVGTDTQYF; DNA: TGTGCCACCCGGGGGGGGGCTGTCGGGACAGATACGCAGTATTTT
D: .; V: TRBV7-2; size: .; J: TRBJ1-2; CDR3: CASSLARVNYGYTF; DNA: TGTGCCAGCAGCTTAGCGCGAGTGAACTATGGCTACACCTTC
D: .; V: TRBV6-4; size: .; J: TRBJ2-3; CDR3: CASRTRWETDTQYF; DNA: TGTGCCAGCAGGACCCGCTGGGAAACAGATACGCAGTATTTT
D: .; V: TRBV7-2; size: .; J: TRBJ2-3; CDR3: CASSLAPGRADTQYF; DNA: TGTGCCAGCAGCTTAGCGCCAGGGAGAGCAGATACGCAGTATTTT
D: .; V: TRBV25-1; size: few; J: TRBJ2-2; CDR3: CASSGTGSGELFF; DNA: TGTGCCAGCAGTGGGACGGGATCCGGGGAGCTGTTTTTT
D: .; V: TRBV20-1; size: .; J: TRBJ2-5; CDR3: CSATRTVQETQYF; DNA: TGCAGTGCCACTCGGACTGTCCAAGAGACCCAGTACTTC
D: TRBD1; V: TRBV6-2/TRBV6-3; size: .; J: TRBJ1-5; CDR3: CASRGDRGSNQPQHF; DNA: TGTGCCAGCCGAGGGGACAGGGGAAGCAATCAGCCCCAGCATTTT
D: .; V: TRBV12-3/TRBV12-4; size: few; J: TRBJ2-2; CDR3: CASSLAHGAPGELFF; DNA: TGTGCCAGCAGTTTAGCGCACGGGGCCCCCGGGGAGCTGTTTTTT
D: .; V: TRBV29-1; size: .; J: TRBJ2-1; CDR3: CSGGGVGSYNEQFF; DNA: TGCAGCGGAGGGGGAGTAGGCTCCTACAATGAGCAGTTCTTC
D: .; V: TRBV11-3; size: .; J: TRBJ2-1; CDR3: CASSGGSSAGYNEQFF; DNA: TGTGCCAGCAGCGGGGGATCTAGCGCAGGATACAATGAGCAGTTCTTC
D: TRBD2; V: TRBV7-9; size: .; J: TRBJ2-7; CDR3: CASSFSASGSYEQYF; DNA: TGTGCCAGCAGTTTCTCGGCTAGCGGGAGTTACGAGCAGTACTTC
D: TRBD2; V: TRBV7-7; size: .; J: TRBJ2-2; CDR3: CASSPHSGGRGELFF; DNA: TGTGCCAGCAGCCCCCATAGCGGGGGACGCGGGGAGCTGTTTTTT
D: TRBD1; V: TRBV19; size: .; J: TRBJ2-4; CDR3: CASSSDRGPGNIQYF; DNA: TGTGCCAGTAGTTCGGACAGGGGGCCTGGAAACATTCAGTACTTC
D: TRBD1; V: TRBV12-3/TRBV12-4; size: .; J: TRBJ2-1; CDR3: CASSFRDSPYNEQFF; DNA: TGTGCCAGCAGTTTCAGGGACAGTCCCTACAATGAGCAGTTCTTC
D: TRBD1; V: TRBV11-3; size: .; J: TRBJ2-7; CDR3: CASSSGTDSYEQYF; DNA: TGTGCCAGCAGTTCCGGGACAGACTCCTACGAGCAGTACTTC
D: .; V: TRBV5-1; size: .; J: TRBJ2-3; CDR3: CASSLEYGTQYF; DNA: TGCGCCAGCAGCCTCGAGTACGGTACGCAGTATTTT
D: .; V: TRBV4-1; size: .; J: TRBJ1-6; CDR3: CASSQGDGGVRNNSPLHF; DNA: TGCGCCAGCAGCCAAGGAGACGGAGGGGTCCGAAATAATTCACCCCTCCACTTT
D: .; V: TRBV29-1; size: few; J: TRBJ1-1; CDR3: CSVRPDWNTEAFF; DNA: TGCAGCGTTAGACCCGATTGGAACACTGAAGCTTTCTTT
D: .; V: TRBV6-5; size: .; J: TRBJ1-2; CDR3: CASSRGQYYGYTF; DNA: TGTGCCAGCAGCCGTGGACAGTACTATGGCTACACCTTC
D: .; V: TRBV25-1; size: few; J: TRBJ2-5; CDR3: CASREGSETQYF; DNA: TGTGCCAGCAGGGAGGGATCAGAGACCCAGTACTTC
D: .; V: TRBV7-3; size: .; J: TRBJ2-5; CDR3: CASSSAQETQYF; DNA: TGTGCCAGCAGCTCAGCCCAAGAGACCCAGTACTTC
D: TRBD1; V: TRBV6-5; size: .; J: TRBJ1-3; CDR3: CASSYSGDSSGNTIYF; DNA: TGTGCCAGCAGTTACTCTGGGGACAGCTCTGGAAACACCATATATTTT
D: .; V: TRBV5-1; size: .; J: TRBJ2-1; CDR3: CASSLARDEQFF; DNA: TGCGCCAGCAGCTTGGCCCGGGATGAGCAGTTCTTC
D: TRBD1; V: TRBV5-1; size: few; J: TRBJ1-1; CDR3: CASKTSGGHTEAFF; DNA: TGCGCCAGCAAAACTTCAGGGGGCCACACTGAAGCTTTCTTT
D: .; V: TRBV7-9; size: few; J: TRBJ1-4; CDR3: CASSLKDILGEKLFF; DNA: TGTGCCAGCAGCTTGAAAGACATACTAGGGGAAAAACTGTTTTTT
D: TRBD1; V: TRBV20-1; size: few; J: TRBJ1-1; CDR3: CSALLTGGYTEAFF; DNA: TGCAGTGCTCTATTGACAGGGGGCTACACTGAAGCTTTCTTT
D: TRBD2; V: TRBV10-3; size: .; J: TRBJ2-1; CDR3: CAISESTGGPNEQFF; DNA: TGTGCCATCAGTGAGTCGACGGGGGGGCCGAATGAGCAGTTCTTC
D: .; V: TRBV10-3; size: .; J: TRBJ2-6; CDR3: CAISPSQVSSGANVLTF; DNA: TGTGCCATCAGTCCGTCCCAAGTGTCCTCTGGGGCCAACGTCCTGACTTTC
D: .; V: TRBV3-1; size: .; J: TRBJ1-2; CDR3: CASSQEFEAPGYTF; DNA: TGTGCCAGCAGCCAAGAATTTGAGGCACCGGGCTACACCTTC
D: TRBD2; V: TRBV5-1; size: many; J: TRBJ2-7; CDR3: CASSFAGEGYEQYF; DNA: TGCGCCAGCAGCTTCGCGGGAGAGGGGTACGAGCAGTACTTC
D: .; V: TRBV7-9; size: .; J: TRBJ1-1; CDR3: CASSQQRTAENTEAFF; DNA: TGTGCCAGCAGCCAGCAACGGACAGCTGAGAACACTGAAGCTTTCTTT
D: TRBD1; V: TRBV7-3; size: .; J: TRBJ2-5; CDR3: CASSPGTGSETQYF; DNA: TGTGCCAGCAGCCCTGGGACAGGGTCAGAGACCCAGTACTTC
D: TRBD1; V: TRBV24-1; size: .; J: TRBJ2-1; CDR3: CATSDRDRDDYNEQFF; DNA: TGTGCCACCAGTGACCGGGACAGGGACGACTACAATGAGCAGTTCTTC
D: .; V: TRBV28; size: .; J: TRBJ2-7; CDR3: CASRSYYEQYF; DNA: TGTGCCAGCAGATCTTATTACGAGCAGTACTTC
D: .; V: TRBV12-3/TRBV12-4; size: few; J: TRBJ1-1; CDR3: CASSSGAGLNTEAFF; DNA: TGTGCCAGCAGTTCCGGAGCGGGCCTGAACACTGAAGCTTTCTTT
D: .; V: TRBV7-6; size: few; J: TRBJ2-7; CDR3: CASSRGPGGEQYF; DNA: TGTGCCAGCAGCCGAGGACCTGGGGGCGAGCAGTACTTC
D: TRBD1; V: TRBV29-1; size: few; J: TRBJ1-2; CDR3: CSVASFWQGVDGYTF; DNA: TGCAGCGTTGCTTCATTTTGGCAGGGGGTGGATGGCTACACCTTC
D: .; V: TRBV7-8; size: .; J: TRBJ1-6; CDR3: CASSLAMGLNSPLHF; DNA: TGTGCCAGCAGCTTAGCTATGGGGCTCAATTCACCCCTCCACTTT